This T cell receptor beta chain was observed in a study of metastatic and nonmetastatic thyroid tumors. The CDR3 sequence is 11 residues long. Germline values: CDR1 WNHNN, CDR2 SYGVQD (reference sequence). Regarding this clone: This sequence may be a read error, since a much larger clone differs from it by one base.

TCRdb used MiXCR to call clones anew from the PCR reads. The table records roughly 98,000 clones, under 15% of them present only once. Each patient went into thyroid surgery without having received any treatment. The V call is TRBV10-1, the J call TRBJ2-5; perhaps TRBD2 as D (6 bases). The specimen sequenced was blood. This receptor was identified in a female donor with papillary thyroid cancer or a benign thyroid nodule (not recorded which). Some clones in this sample may be carry-over from other donors' samples. CDR3 in DNA: TGCGCCAGCAGTGATCGGGAGACCCATTACTTC. Translated: CASSDRETHYF.